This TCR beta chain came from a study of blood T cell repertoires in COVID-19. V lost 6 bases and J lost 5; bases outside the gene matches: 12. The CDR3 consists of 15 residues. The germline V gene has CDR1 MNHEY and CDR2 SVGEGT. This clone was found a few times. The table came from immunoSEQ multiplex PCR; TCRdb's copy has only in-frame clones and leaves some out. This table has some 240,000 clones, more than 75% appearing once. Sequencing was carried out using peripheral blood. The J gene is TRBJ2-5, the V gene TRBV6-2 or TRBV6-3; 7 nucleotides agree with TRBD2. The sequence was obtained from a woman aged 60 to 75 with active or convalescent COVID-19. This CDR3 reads CASSIRRAGAETQYF. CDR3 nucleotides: TGTGCCAGCAGCATACGGAGGGCGGGAGCGGAGACCCAGTACTTC.